The rows below give T cell receptor beta chains drawn from one sample of a study of T cell responses to AZD1222 COVID-19 vaccine. Sequencing was performed with immunoSEQ multiplex PCR; in TCRdb, only in-frame clones are kept and a portion is missing. The sample has about 120,000 clones; 86% are singletons. The sequencing used peripheral blood, collected 28 days after the second AZD1222 dose. The source of these receptors is an adult who received the AZD1222 COVID-19 vaccine. CDR3s include the opening cysteine and the closing phenylalanine or tryptophan. Part of the rows lack a size; the others show once, few, many or a class for expanded clones.

J gene	clone size	CDR3 length	V gene	CDR3 protein
TRBJ1-2	-	10	TRBV5-4	CASSLGGYTF
TRBJ1-2	-	17	TRBV27	CASSSPASGHRLGGYTF
TRBJ2-7	-	15	TRBV5-5	CASSIYRGSSYEQYF
TRBJ2-3	-	16	TRBV21-1	CASSKAETGEGDTQYF
TRBJ2-1	-	16	TRBV5-1	CASSLPTGSSYNEQFF
TRBJ2-1	-	17	TRBV11-2	CASSFHPGGSSYNEQFF
TRBJ1-4	-	13	TRBV28	CASSFPGNEKLFF
TRBJ2-7	-	14	TRBV5-1	CASSLAGGGYEQYF
TRBJ2-1	once	15	TRBV6-2/TRBV6-3	CASSRSGGTYNEQFF
TRBJ1-5	-	16	TRBV6-1	CASSEPGLYFDQPQHF
TRBJ2-3	-	16	TRBV7-2	CASSLRASGGADTQYF
TRBJ2-1	-	13	TRBV21-1	CASSSGVRSEQFF
TRBJ2-5	-	14	TRBV27	CASSYKRGQETQYF
TRBJ1-3	once	13	TRBV7-2	CASSNVQGTTIYF
TRBJ2-7	-	18	TRBV4-2	CASSHLSTSGGAAYEQYF
TRBJ1-1	-	14	TRBV6-6	CASRPRGVNTEAFF
TRBJ1-1	-	13	TRBV18	CASSPSGKTEAFF
TRBJ2-3	-	15	TRBV27	CASSSYGTGEDTQYF
TRBJ1-4	-	14	TRBV2	CASRKGPQSEKLFF
TRBJ1-2	few	14	TRBV2	CGSGSGYPNYGYTF
TRBJ2-5	-	13	TRBV12-3/TRBV12-4	CASSLTLRGTQYF
TRBJ1-2	-	14	TRBV10-2	CASSERGQGDGYTF
TRBJ2-5	-	15	TRBV7-2	CASSLVGAYQETQYF
TRBJ2-4	-	15	TRBV7-2	CASSFAGGLGNIQYF
TRBJ1-3	-	16	TRBV7-2	CASSLVTPGGGNTIYF
TRBJ2-1	-	15	TRBV10-1	CASSESGQPYNEQFF
TRBJ2-1	-	17	TRBV9	CASSPQKLAGGPDEQFF
TRBJ1-2	-	15	TRBV3-1/TRBV3-2	CASSRGTTGNYGYTF
TRBJ2-1	-	15	TRBV19	CASSRAVMEVREQFF
TRBJ2-1	-	16	TRBV27	CASGYRVSSSYNEQFF
TRBJ2-2	-	15	TRBV5-1	CASSLDRVDTGELFF
TRBJ1-6	-	13	TRBV30	CAWKDRANSPLHF
TRBJ2-7	-	12	TRBV12-3/TRBV12-4	CASSLGYYEQYF
TRBJ1-1	-	12	TRBV12-3/TRBV12-4	CASSPRQTEAFF
TRBJ1-2	-	13	TRBV12-3/TRBV12-4	CASSEVRGYGYTF
TRBJ1-6	-	20	TRBV13	CASSLGYLSPGTGIVSPLHF
TRBJ1-5	-	15	TRBV7-4	CASSFWGFSNQPQHF